These 21 T cell receptor beta chains originate from one sample sequenced in a study of cytomegalovirus exposure and HLA in healthy donors. PCR employed 60 Vbeta and 13 Jbeta primers. The repertoire was sequenced with immunoSEQ multiplex PCR; TCRdb's copy has only in-frame clones and lacks some. Of some 70,000 clones in the sample, around 76% were seen once. The sequencing sample was made of PBMCs. The receptors here all came from a man aged 18 to 35 in good health and CMV-seronegative.

This clone came up a few times. V is TRBV6-1 and J is TRBJ1-4; TRBD1 aligns across 10 bases. This CDR3 has 14 amino acids. Per germline, CDR1 MNHNS and CDR2 SASEGT. V gave up 1 base and J gave up 7 bases; unmatched junction bases: 0. This chain's CDR3 is CASSEGQGAEKLFF. The CDR3 region has the DNA TGTGCCAGCAGTGAAGGACAGGGGGCTGAAAAACTGTTTTTT.

The rearrangement links TRBV19 to TRBJ2-3, with D tentatively TRBD2 (6 bases). V lost 2 bases and J lost 4, with 16 bases in between. Per the germline V gene, CDR1 is LNHDA and CDR2 is SQIVND (reference sequence). CDR3 length: 16 amino acids. The CDR3 is CASSIYLGGLADTQYF. DNA for the CDR3: TGTGCCAGTAGTATATATCTGGGGGGTCTCGCAGATACGCAGTATTTT.

Only one count was recorded for this clone. This chain links TRBV7-2 with TRBJ2-3; D unresolved. This CDR3 is built from 11 residues. Germline lookup yields CDR1 SGHTA and CDR2 FQGNSA. With 9 bases removed from V and 0 bases from J, the gap between germline ends came to 4 bases. The CDR3 DNA follows: TGTGCCAGTACTAGCACAGATACGCAGTATTTT. It encodes CASTSTDTQYF. Drawing the rest from reference TRBV7-2 and TRBJ2-3, the complete variable domain is GAGVSQSPSNKVTEKGKDVELRCDPISGHTALYWYRQSLGQGLEFLIYFQGNSAPDKSGLPSDRFSAERTGGSVSTLTIQRTQQEDSAVYLCASTSTDTQYFGPGTRLTVL.

The rearrangement links TRBV25-1 to TRBJ2-3; 11 nucleotides agree with TRBD2. The CDR3 loop spans 15 amino acids. The ends lost 4 bases at V and 6 bases at J; junction bases unmatched: 6. From germline, CDR1 is MGHDK and CDR2 SYGVNS. The CDR3 reads CASSGLAGGWDTQYF. CDR3 DNA: TGTGCCAGCAGTGGGCTAGCGGGGGGATGGGATACGCAGTATTTT.

V is TRBV19 and J is TRBJ2-3; 9 bases agree with TRBD2. Germline V gives CDR1 LNHDA, CDR2 SQIVND (reference sequence). Trimming removed 3 bases from V and 4 bases from J; junction bases left unmatched: 8. This CDR3 is built from 16 residues. The chain's CDR3 is CASSILAGRGADTQYF. The CDR3 nucleotides read TGTGCCAGTAGTATTCTAGCGGGGAGGGGGGCAGATACGCAGTATTTT. The complete variable domain, with remaining parts taken from reference TRBV19 and TRBJ2-3, reads DGGITQSPKYLFRKEGQNVTLSCEQNLNHDAMYWYRQDPGQGLRLIYYSQIVNDFQKGDIAEGYSVSREKKESFPLTVTSAQKNPTAFYLCASSILAGRGADTQYFGPGTRLTVL.

V is TRBV6-1 and J is TRBJ2-4; 7 bases align to TRBD1. The germline CDR1 and CDR2 sequences are MNHNS and SASEGT. J lost 7 bases, V lost 6 bases, and 6 bases had no gene match. The length of the CDR3 is 13 residues. CDR3 sequence (DNA): TGTGCCAGCAGGCCTGACAGGGATAACATTCAGTACTTC. It is translated as CASRPDRDNIQYF.

The chain has TRBV6-1 and TRBJ1-6, with 8 nucleotides matching TRBD1. Trimming took 6 bases from V and 14 from J; bases not matched to a gene: 12. The CDR3 loop spans 14 amino acids. Per germline, CDR1 MNHNS and CDR2 SASEGT. The DNA for the CDR3 is TGTGCCAGCAGCGGGGCCAGGGGGCCCGAAACCCTCCACTTT. Translated: CASSGARGPETLHF.

The chain uses TRBV28 and TRBJ2-2; D might be TRBD2 (5 bases). Germline V CDR1 and CDR2: MDHEN, SYDVKM. V was trimmed by 6 bases and J by 0 bases, leaving 11 bases between them. The CDR3 covers 15 residues. The CDR3 DNA reads as TGTGCCAGCAGGACCGGGATCGCGAACACCGGGGAGCTGTTTTTT. It codes for CASRTGIANTGELFF. Filled out from reference TRBV28 and TRBJ2-2, the complete variable domain reads DVKVTQSSRYLVKRTGEKVFLECVQDMDHENMFWYRQDPGLGLRLIYFSYDVKMKEKGDIPEGYSVSREKKERFSLILESASTNQTSMYLCASRTGIANTGELFFGEGSRLTVL.

Turning to this clone: Its ends do not fully match the called genes, so a read error is possible. The rearrangement uses TRBV14 and TRBJ2-3; a weak D match, TRBD1 (5 bases). Germline CDR1 reads SGHDN; CDR2 reads FVKESK. CDR3 length equals 16 residues. CDR3 amino acids: CASRQGVGRSTDTQYF. For the CDR3, the DNA is TGTGCCAGCAGACAAGGGGTAGGCAGGTCCACAGATACGCAGTATTTT.

The J gene is TRBJ2-3, the V gene TRBV5-1; possible D gene TRBD1, 5 bases. Germline loops: CDR1 SGHRS, CDR2 YFSETQ. CDR3 size: 17 residues. V was shortened by 1 base and J by 2 bases, with 17 bases between the two germline ends. The CDR3 loop reads CASSLPGSLRVTDTQYF. CDR3 coding DNA: TGCGCCAGCAGCTTGCCCGGGTCCCTCAGGGTCACAGATACGCAGTATTTT. Variable domain in full (rest from reference TRBV5-1 and TRBJ2-3): KAGVTQTPRYLIKTRGQQVTLSCSPISGHRSVSWYQQTPGQGLQFLFEYFSETQRNKGNFPGRFSGRQFSNSRSEMNVSTLELGDSALYLCASSLPGSLRVTDTQYFGPGTRLTVL.

This sequence joins TRBV19 and TRBJ2-1; the match to TRBD2 covers 12 bases. Per the germline V gene, CDR1 is LNHDA and CDR2 is SQIVND (reference sequence). With 3 bases clipped from V and 0 bases from J, the junction kept 6 bases outside the gene matches. CDR3 size: 18 residues. CDR3 sequence reads: CASSMRLAGAYSYNEQFF. The CDR3 nucleotides are TGTGCCAGTAGTATGCGACTAGCGGGGGCCTACTCCTACAATGAGCAGTTCTTC.

The chain employs TRBV11-3 and TRBJ2-3; TRBD1 aligns across 9 bases. From germline, CDR1 is SGHNT and CDR2 YENEEA. V lost 6 bases to trimming and J lost 6 bases; unmatched junction nucleotides: 10. This CDR3 has 15 residues. The CDR3 here is CASSPTGGAYDTQYF. CDR3 nucleotides: TGTGCCAGCAGTCCTACAGGGGGCGCTTATGATACGCAGTATTTT.

The chain links TRBV6-4 to TRBJ1-2; 8 bases map to TRBD1. With V trimmed by 6 bases and J by 4 bases, 10 bases remained unmatched. Germline values: CDR1 MRHNA, CDR2 SNTAGT. This CDR3 is built from 15 residues. CDR3 sequence: CASRETGTGPYGYTF. CDR3 nucleotide sequence: TGTGCCAGCAGGGAAACCGGGACAGGCCCCTATGGCTACACCTTC.

This clone has a single count. V gene TRBV4-3 combines with J gene TRBJ1-1, with TRBD1 identical over 8 bases. CDR1 and CDR2 (germline): LGHNA, YSLEER. The CDR3 contains 15 residues. The ends lost 5 bases at V and 3 bases at J; junction bases unmatched: 8. CDR3 sequence (DNA): TGCGCCAGCAGCAGAGGCACGACAGGGGACACTGAAGCTTTCTTT. It yields the protein CASSRGTTGDTEAFF.

The chain recombines TRBV2 with TRBJ2-2; 11 bases match TRBD2. The CDR3 is 20 amino acids. Losses at the gene ends were 3 bases for V and 2 bases for J; bases not matched to a gene: 14. Germline CDR1 is SNHLY and CDR2 is FYNNEI. The CDR3 DNA reads TGTGCCAGCAGTGAGTGGCTAGCGGGGGGCCCCGAGGATAACACCGGGGAGCTGTTTTTT. Translation: CASSEWLAGGPEDNTGELFF.

This chain connects TRBV2 to TRBJ2-3, with D maybe TRBD1 (5 bases). In germline, CDR1 is SNHLY, CDR2 FYNNEI. The CDR3 is made up of 14 amino acids. Trimming removed 8 bases at V and 0 bases at J, with 12 bases between. The CDR3 is CASAWTPSTDTQYF. CDR3 in DNA: TGTGCCAGCGCGTGGACACCTAGCACAGATACGCAGTATTTT.

The CDR3 region has the DNA TGTGCCAGCAGTCCTGTCCCTAAAGGACAGGCCATAATATATAGCAATCAGCCCCAGCATTTT. Protein: CASSPVPKGQAIIYSNQPQHF. This sequence joins TRBV27 and TRBJ1-5; TRBD1 aligns across 7 bases. The V segment lost 5 bases and the J segment 0 bases; nucleotides outside the gene matches: 22. Germline assignment: CDR1 MNHEY and CDR2 SMNVEV (reference sequence). The CDR3 runs to 21 residues.

The chain joins TRBV28 to TRBJ1-5; 9 bases match TRBD1. The CDR3 loop spans 16 amino acids. Looked up from germline, CDR1 is MDHEN and CDR2 is SYDVKM. Trimming at V came to 2 bases and at J to 3 bases, leaving 5 bases not matched to a gene. CDR3 DNA: TGTGCCAGCAGTTTAGGGACAGGGTCGATCAATCAGCCCCAGCATTTT. Protein sequence: CASSLGTGSINQPQHF.

The chain is built from TRBV28 and TRBJ2-7, with TRBD2 identical over 12 bases. Germline lookup yields CDR1 MDHEN and CDR2 SYDVKM. V dropped 6 bases and J dropped 3; count of bases not matched to a gene: 3. CDR3 length equals 14 residues. The CDR3 here is CASSILAGGYEQYF. As DNA, the CDR3 is TGTGCCAGCAGCATACTAGCGGGGGGCTACGAGCAGTACTTC. Drawing the rest from reference TRBV28 and TRBJ2-7, the complete variable domain is DVKVTQSSRYLVKRTGEKVFLECVQDMDHENMFWYRQDPGLGLRLIYFSYDVKMKEKGDIPEGYSVSREKKERFSLILESASTNQTSMYLCASSILAGGYEQYFGPGTRLTVT.

The chain joins TRBV18 to TRBJ2-5; 9 positions agree with TRBD1. The germline V gene encodes CDR1 KGHSH and CDR2 LQKENI. The CDR3 totals 13 residues. J lost 9 bases, V lost 2 bases, and 4 bases had no gene match. CDR3 protein: CASSPSGTGPQYF. In nucleotides, the CDR3 is TGTGCCAGCTCACCAAGCGGGACAGGGCCCCAGTACTTC.

The chain uses TRBV15 and TRBJ1-1, with 8 bases matching TRBD1. The germline gives CDR1 LNHNV, CDR2 YYDKDF (reference sequence). This CDR3 comprises 16 residues. V lost 2 bases, J lost 1 base, and 6 bases stayed unmatched. CDR3 protein: CATSRRPGTGNTEAFF. The CDR3 bases are TGTGCCACCAGCAGACGTCCCGGGACAGGGAACACTGAAGCTTTCTTT.